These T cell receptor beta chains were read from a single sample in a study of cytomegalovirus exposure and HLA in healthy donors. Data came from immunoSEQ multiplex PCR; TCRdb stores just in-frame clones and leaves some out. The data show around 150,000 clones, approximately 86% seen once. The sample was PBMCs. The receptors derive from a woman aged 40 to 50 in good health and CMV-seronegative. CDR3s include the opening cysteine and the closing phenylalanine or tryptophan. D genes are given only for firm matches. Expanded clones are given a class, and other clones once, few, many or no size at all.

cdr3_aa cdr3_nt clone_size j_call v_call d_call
CASIPGTAGNTIYF TGTGCCAGCATCCCAGGGACAGCTGGAAACACCATATATTTT few TRBJ1-3 TRBV6-1 TRBD1
CASSFNGGSTKNIQYF TGTGCCAGCAGCTTCAATGGTGGGAGCACCAAAAACATTCAGTACTTC - TRBJ2-4 TRBV7-2 -
CANRGRAPTDTQYF TGTGCCAATCGGGGGAGGGCCCCCACAGATACGCAGTATTTT - TRBJ2-3 TRBV28 TRBD2
CAINRRQGVNTEAFF TGTGCCATCAACCGAAGGCAGGGTGTGAACACTGAAGCTTTCTTT - TRBJ1-1 TRBV10-3 -
CASSEVRPQHF TGTGCCAGCAGTGAAGTGCGGCCCCAGCATTTT - TRBJ1-5 TRBV6-1 -
CASSPVGGRLAPRCTDTQYF TGTGCCAGCAGCCCGGTTGGGGGCCGGCTAGCCCCTCGTTGCACAGATACGCAGTATTTT - TRBJ2-3 TRBV21-1 -
CASNRDSSYEQYF TGTGCCAGCAATAGGGACAGCTCCTACGAGCAGTACTTC - TRBJ2-7 TRBV28 TRBD1
CASSPLLNEQFF TGTGCCAGCTCACCACTCCTCAATGAGCAGTTCTTC - TRBJ2-1 TRBV18 -
CATRGTGGLNTGELFF TGTGCCACCAGGGGCACGGGGGGTCTGAACACCGGGGAGCTGTTTTTT - TRBJ2-2 TRBV15 TRBD2
CASSLVAGGGTDTQYF TGTGCCAGCAGCTTAGTAGCGGGAGGGGGGACAGATACGCAGTATTTT - TRBJ2-3 TRBV11-3 TRBD2
CASSLEPGGSYNEQFF TGTGCCAGCAGCTTAGAGCCCGGGGGGTCCTACAATGAGCAGTTCTTC - TRBJ2-1 TRBV11-1 TRBD2
CASSIEGRGRATTNEKLFF TGTGCCAGTAGTATAGAGGGCAGGGGGCGCGCTACGACTAATGAAAAACTGTTTTTT - TRBJ1-4 TRBV19 TRBD1
CASSLDGTGGYNEQFF TGTGCCAGCAGCTTGGATGGGACAGGGGGGTACAATGAGCAGTTCTTC - TRBJ2-1 TRBV5-4 TRBD1
CASSPTGVSYEQYF TGTGCCAGCAGCCCAACAGGGGTCTCCTACGAGCAGTACTTC few TRBJ2-7 TRBV5-4 TRBD1
CASSPPGDYEQYF TGTGCTAGCAGCCCGCCCGGAGACTACGAGCAGTACTTC - TRBJ2-7 TRBV7-7 -
CAWRPGQSFYGYTF TGTGCCTGGAGGCCGGGACAGAGTTTTTATGGCTACACCTTC - TRBJ1-2 TRBV30 TRBD1
CASTPTGSQPQHF TGTGCCAGCACCCCGACAGGGAGTCAGCCCCAGCATTTT - TRBJ1-5 TRBV6-1 TRBD1
CASSVLTSVDTDTQYF TGTGCCAGCAGCGTCCTGACTAGCGTTGACACAGATACGCAGTATTTT - TRBJ2-3 TRBV7-6 TRBD2
CASSLTASTDTQYF TGTGCCAGCAGCCTGACAGCTAGCACAGATACGCAGTATTTT - TRBJ2-3 TRBV7-9 -
CASSAQGNYGYTF TGCGCCAGCAGCGCACAGGGGAACTATGGCTACACCTTC - TRBJ1-2 TRBV5-1 TRBD1
CASSAELYGGNTGELFF TGTGCCAGCAGCGCCGAACTATATGGGGGCAACACCGGGGAGCTGTTTTTT - TRBJ2-2 TRBV9 -
CASSGAGTGFGTGELFF TGCGCCAGCAGTGGAGCCGGGACAGGGTTCGGCACCGGGGAGCTGTTTTTT - TRBJ2-2 TRBV10-1 TRBD1
CASSYGTVNTEAFF TGCGCCAGCAGCTACGGGACAGTGAACACTGAAGCTTTCTTT - TRBJ1-1 TRBV4-1 TRBD1
CASSQEGQGDNYGYTF TGCGCCAGCAGCCAAGAAGGACAGGGGGATAACTATGGCTACACCTTC once TRBJ1-2 TRBV4-1 TRBD1
CASSMAPGLAGGGQETQYF TGTGCCAGTAGTATGGCTCCGGGGCTAGCGGGAGGTGGGCAAGAGACCCAGTACTTC - TRBJ2-5 TRBV19 TRBD2
CASSSVQDGGYTF TGTGCCAGCAGCTCGGTTCAGGATGGCGGCTACACCTTC - TRBJ1-2 TRBV7-9 -
CASSWVGGEGTDTQYF TGTGCCAGCAGCTGGGTTGGTGGGGAGGGCACAGATACGCAGTATTTT - TRBJ2-3 TRBV11-2 -
CASVIGNEQFF TGTGCCAGTGTTATCGGCAATGAGCAGTTCTTC - TRBJ2-1 TRBV19 -
CASSLTGEDQYF TGTGCCAGCAGCTTGACAGGGGAGGACCAGTACTTC - TRBJ2-5 TRBV5-4 -
CAISGTSYNEQFF TGTGCCATCAGCGGGACTTCCTACAATGAGCAGTTCTTC - TRBJ2-1 TRBV10-3 -
CASSAGQSYEQYF TGTGCCAGCAGTGCCGGACAGTCCTACGAGCAGTACTTC - TRBJ2-7 TRBV6-1 -
CASSYSKAGVYEQYF TGTGCCAGCAGTTACTCGAAAGCGGGAGTTTACGAGCAGTACTTC - TRBJ2-7 TRBV6-5 TRBD2
CASSVGGDLGYTF TGTGCCAGCAGCGTAGGCGGGGATCTGGGCTACACCTTC - TRBJ1-2 TRBV9 -
CASGRTGQYGYTF TGTGCCAGTGGTAGGACGGGACAATATGGCTACACCTTC - TRBJ1-2 TRBV6-5 -
CASSLQGADTEAFF TGCGCCAGCAGCTTGCAAGGGGCGGACACTGAAGCTTTCTTT - TRBJ1-1 TRBV5-1 -
CASTLQGASEQFF TGTGCCAGCACCCTACAGGGGGCTAGTGAGCAGTTCTTC - TRBJ2-1 TRBV7-9 TRBD1
CASSMSGSRFEQFF TGTGCCAGCAGTATGAGCGGGAGTCGGTTTGAGCAGTTCTTC - TRBJ2-1 TRBV27 TRBD2
CASSLGAGPYEQYF TGTGCCAGCAGCTTGGGAGCGGGCCCCTACGAGCAGTACTTC - TRBJ2-7 TRBV13 -